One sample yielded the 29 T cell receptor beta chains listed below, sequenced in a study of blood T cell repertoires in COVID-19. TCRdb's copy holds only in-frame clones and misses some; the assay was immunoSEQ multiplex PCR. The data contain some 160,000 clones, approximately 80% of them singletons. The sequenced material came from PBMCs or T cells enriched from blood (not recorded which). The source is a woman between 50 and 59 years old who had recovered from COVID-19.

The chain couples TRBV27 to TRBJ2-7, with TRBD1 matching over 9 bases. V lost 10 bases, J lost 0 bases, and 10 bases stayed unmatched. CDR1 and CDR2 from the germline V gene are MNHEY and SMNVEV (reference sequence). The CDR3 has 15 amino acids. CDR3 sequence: CATARDRASSYEQYF. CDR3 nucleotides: TGTGCCACCGCAAGGGACAGGGCGAGCTCCTACGAGCAGTACTTC.

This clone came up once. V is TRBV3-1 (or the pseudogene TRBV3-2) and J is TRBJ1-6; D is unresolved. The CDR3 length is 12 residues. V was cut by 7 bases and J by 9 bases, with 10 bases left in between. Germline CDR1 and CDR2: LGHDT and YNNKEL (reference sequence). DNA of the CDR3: TGTGCCAGCAAGGACTCAGGTTCACCCCTCCACTTT. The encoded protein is CASKDSGSPLHF.

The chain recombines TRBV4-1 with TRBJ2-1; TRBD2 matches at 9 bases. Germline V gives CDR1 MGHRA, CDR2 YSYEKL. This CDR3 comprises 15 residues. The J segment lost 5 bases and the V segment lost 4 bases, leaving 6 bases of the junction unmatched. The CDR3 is CASSRGGELNNEQFF. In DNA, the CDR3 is TGCGCCAGCAGCCGCGGGGGGGAACTCAACAATGAGCAGTTCTTC.

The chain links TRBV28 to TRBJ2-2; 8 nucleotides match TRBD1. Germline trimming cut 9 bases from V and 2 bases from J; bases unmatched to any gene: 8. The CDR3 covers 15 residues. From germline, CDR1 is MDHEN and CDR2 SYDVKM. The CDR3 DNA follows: TGTGCCAGTTTAGACAGGGGCACCAACACCGGGGAGCTGTTTTTT. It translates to CASLDRGTNTGELFF.

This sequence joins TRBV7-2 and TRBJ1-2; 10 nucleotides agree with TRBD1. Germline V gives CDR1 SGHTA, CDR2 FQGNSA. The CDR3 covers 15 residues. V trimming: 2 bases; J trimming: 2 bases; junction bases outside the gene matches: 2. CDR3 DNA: TGTGCCAGCAGCTTATTGGGACAGGGGAACTATGGCTACACCTTC. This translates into CASSLLGQGNYGYTF.

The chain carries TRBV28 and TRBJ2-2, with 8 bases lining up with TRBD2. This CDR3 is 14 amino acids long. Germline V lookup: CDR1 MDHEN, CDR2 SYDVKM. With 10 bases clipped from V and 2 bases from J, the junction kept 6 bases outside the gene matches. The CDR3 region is CATHSGANTGELFF. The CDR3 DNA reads TGTGCCACCCATAGCGGGGCCAACACCGGGGAGCTGTTTTTT.

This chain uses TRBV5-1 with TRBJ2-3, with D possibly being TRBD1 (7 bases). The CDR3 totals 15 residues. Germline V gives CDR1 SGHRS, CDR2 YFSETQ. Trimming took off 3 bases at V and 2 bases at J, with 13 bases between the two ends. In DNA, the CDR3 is TGCGCCAGCAGCTACCCCAGGGGGGACACAGATACGCAGTATTTT. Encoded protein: CASSYPRGDTDTQYF.

In nucleotides, the CDR3 is TGTGCCAGCAGCTTGTATATCGGTAAAGCTTTCTTT. Amino acids: CASSLYIGKAFF. This chain joins TRBV5-6 and TRBJ1-1; D is ambiguous. The CDR3 loop spans 12 amino acids. Trimming removed 1 base from V and 9 bases from J, with 10 bases in between. Germline values: CDR1 SGHDT, CDR2 YYEEEE.

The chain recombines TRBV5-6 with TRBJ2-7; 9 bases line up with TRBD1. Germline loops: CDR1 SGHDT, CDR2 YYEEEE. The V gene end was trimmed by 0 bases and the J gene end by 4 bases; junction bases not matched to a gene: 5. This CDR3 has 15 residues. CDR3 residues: CASSLGSGQGYEQYF. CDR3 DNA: TGTGCCAGCAGCTTGGGGTCGGGACAGGGTTACGAGCAGTACTTC.

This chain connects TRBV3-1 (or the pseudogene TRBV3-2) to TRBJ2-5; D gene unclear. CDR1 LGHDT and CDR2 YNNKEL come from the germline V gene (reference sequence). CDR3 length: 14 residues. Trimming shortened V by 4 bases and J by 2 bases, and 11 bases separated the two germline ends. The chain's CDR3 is CASSRMAVQETQYF. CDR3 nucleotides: TGTGCCAGCAGCCGTATGGCCGTACAAGAGACCCAGTACTTC.

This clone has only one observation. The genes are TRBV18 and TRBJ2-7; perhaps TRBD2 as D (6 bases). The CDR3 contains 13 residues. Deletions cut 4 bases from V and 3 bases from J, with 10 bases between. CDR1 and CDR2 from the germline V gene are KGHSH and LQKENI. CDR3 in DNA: TGTGCCAGCTCACGGGAGGACGGCTACGAGCAGTACTTC. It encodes CASSREDGYEQYF.

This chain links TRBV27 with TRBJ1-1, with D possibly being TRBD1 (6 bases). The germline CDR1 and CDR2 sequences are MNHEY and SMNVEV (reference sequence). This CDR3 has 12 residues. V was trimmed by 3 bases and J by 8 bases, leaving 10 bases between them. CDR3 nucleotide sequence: TGTGCCAGCAGTTTTCCAGGGGCAGAAGCTTTCTTT. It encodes CASSFPGAEAFF.

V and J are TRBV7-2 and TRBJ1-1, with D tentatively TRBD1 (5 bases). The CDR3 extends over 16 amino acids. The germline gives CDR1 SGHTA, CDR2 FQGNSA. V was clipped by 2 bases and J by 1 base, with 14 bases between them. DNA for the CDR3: TGTGCCAGCAGCTTATGGGCAGGGCGGACGAACACTGAAGCTTTCTTT. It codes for CASSLWAGRTNTEAFF.

CDR3 loop: CASSQGERSYNEQFF. In DNA form, the CDR3 reads TGTGCCAGCAGCCAGGGGGAACGGTCCTACAATGAGCAGTTCTTC. This sequence joins TRBV5-6 and TRBJ2-1; 7 nucleotides line up with TRBD1. CDR1 and CDR2 (germline): SGHDT, YYEEEE. CDR3 length equals 15 residues. Germline trimming cut 4 bases from V and 1 base from J; bases unmatched to any gene: 5.

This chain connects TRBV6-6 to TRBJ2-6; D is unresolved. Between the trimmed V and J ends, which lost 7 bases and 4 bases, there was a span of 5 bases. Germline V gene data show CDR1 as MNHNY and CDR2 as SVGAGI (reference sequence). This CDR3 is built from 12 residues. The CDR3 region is CASNPGANVLTF. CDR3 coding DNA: TGTGCCAGCAATCCGGGGGCCAACGTCCTGACTTTC.

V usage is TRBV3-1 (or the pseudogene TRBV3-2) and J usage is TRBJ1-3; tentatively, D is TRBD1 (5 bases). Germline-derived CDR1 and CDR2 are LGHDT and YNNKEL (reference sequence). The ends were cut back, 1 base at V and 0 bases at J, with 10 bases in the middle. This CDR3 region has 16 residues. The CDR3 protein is CASSQVRVSSGNTIYF. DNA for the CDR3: TGTGCCAGCAGCCAAGTCAGGGTTAGCTCTGGAAACACCATATATTTT.

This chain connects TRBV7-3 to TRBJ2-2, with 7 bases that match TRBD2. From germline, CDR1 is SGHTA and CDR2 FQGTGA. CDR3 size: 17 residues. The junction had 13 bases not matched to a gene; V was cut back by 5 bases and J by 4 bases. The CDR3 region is CASSRPIPGRGTGELFF. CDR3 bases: TGTGCCAGCAGCCGTCCCATCCCGGGGAGGGGCACCGGGGAGCTGTTTTTT. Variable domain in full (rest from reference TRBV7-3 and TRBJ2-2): GAGVSQTPSNKVTEKGKYVELRCDPISGHTALYWYRQSLGQGPEFLIYFQGTGAADDSGLPNDRFFAVRPEGSVSTLKIQRTERGDSAVYLCASSRPIPGRGTGELFFGEGSRLTVL.

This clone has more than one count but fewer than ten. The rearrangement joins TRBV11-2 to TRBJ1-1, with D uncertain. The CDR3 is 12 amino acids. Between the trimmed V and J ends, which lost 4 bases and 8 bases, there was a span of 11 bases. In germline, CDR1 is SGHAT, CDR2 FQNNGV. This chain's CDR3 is CASSSPFREAFF. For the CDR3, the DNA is TGTGCCAGCAGCTCCCCCTTTAGAGAAGCTTTCTTT. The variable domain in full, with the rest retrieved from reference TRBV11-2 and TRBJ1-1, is EAGVAQSPRYKIIEKRQSVAFWCNPISGHATLYWYQQILGQGPKLLIQFQNNGVVDDSQLPKDRFSAERLKGVDSTLKIQPAKLEDSAVYLCASSSPFREAFFGQGTRLTVV.

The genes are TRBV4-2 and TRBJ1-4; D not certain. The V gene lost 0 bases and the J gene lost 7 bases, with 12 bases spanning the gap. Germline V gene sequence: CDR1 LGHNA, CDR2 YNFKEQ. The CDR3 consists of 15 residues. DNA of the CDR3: TGTGCCAGCAGCCAAGAGCTAACAGCCCGTGAAAAACTGTTTTTT. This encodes CASSQELTAREKLFF.

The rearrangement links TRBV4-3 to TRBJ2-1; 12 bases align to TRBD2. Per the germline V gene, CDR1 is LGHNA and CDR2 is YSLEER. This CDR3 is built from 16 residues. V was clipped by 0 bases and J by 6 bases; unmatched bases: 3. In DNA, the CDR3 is TGCGCCAGCAGCCAAGAAGGACTAGCGGGACGCAATGAGCAGTTCTTC. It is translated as CASSQEGLAGRNEQFF.

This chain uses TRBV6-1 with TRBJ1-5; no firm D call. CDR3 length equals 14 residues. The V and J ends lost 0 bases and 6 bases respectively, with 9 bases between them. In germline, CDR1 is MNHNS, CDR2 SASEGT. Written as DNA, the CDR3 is TGTGCCAGCAGTGAAGCTGGAGGGAGTCAGCCCCAGCATTTT. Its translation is CASSEAGGSQPQHF.

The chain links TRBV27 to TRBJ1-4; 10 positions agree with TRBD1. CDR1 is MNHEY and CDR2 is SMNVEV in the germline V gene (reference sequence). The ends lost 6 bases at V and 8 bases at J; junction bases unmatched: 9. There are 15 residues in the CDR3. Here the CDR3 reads CASSQTGTGAEKLFF. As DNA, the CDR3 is TGTGCCAGCAGCCAGACAGGGACAGGGGCCGAAAAACTGTTTTTT.

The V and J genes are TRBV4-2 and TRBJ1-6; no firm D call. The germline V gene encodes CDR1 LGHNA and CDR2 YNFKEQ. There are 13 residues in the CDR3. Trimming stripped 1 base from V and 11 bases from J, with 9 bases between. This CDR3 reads CASSQAELTPLHF. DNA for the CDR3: TGTGCCAGCAGCCAAGCCGAGTTAACACCCCTCCACTTT.

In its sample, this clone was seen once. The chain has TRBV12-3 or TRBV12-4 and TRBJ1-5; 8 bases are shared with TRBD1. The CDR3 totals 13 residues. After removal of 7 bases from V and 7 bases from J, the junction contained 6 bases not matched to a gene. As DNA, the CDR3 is TGTGCCAGCAACACACAGGGGGGACAGCCCCAGCATTTT. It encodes CASNTQGGQPQHF.

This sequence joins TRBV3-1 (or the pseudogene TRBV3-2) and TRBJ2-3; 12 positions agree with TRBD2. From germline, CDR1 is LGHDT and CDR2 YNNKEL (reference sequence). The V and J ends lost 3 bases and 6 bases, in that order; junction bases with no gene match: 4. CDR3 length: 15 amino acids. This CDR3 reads CASSHLGLAGDTQYF. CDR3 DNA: TGTGCCAGCAGCCATCTCGGACTAGCGGGGGATACGCAGTATTTT.

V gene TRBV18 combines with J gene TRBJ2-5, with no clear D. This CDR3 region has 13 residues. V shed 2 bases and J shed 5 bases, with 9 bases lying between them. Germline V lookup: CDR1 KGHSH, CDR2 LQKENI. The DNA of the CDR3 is TGTGCCAGCTCACCATTTAGTGGTGAGACCCAGTACTTC. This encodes CASSPFSGETQYF.

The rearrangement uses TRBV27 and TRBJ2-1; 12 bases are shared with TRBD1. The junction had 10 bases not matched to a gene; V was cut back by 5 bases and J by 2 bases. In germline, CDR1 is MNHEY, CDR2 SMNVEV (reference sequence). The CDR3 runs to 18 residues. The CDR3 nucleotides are TGTGCCAGCAGTCCCGGGACAGGGGGCTTGTGGCCCTACAATGAGCAGTTCTTC. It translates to CASSPGTGGLWPYNEQFF.

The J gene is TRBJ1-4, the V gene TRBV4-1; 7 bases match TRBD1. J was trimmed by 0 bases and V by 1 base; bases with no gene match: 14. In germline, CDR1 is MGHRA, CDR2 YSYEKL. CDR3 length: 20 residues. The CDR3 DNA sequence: TGCGCCAGCAGCCAAGCGAGGGGGACAGCGGTCCGGGCAACTAATGAAAAACTGTTTTTT. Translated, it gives CASSQARGTAVRATNEKLFF.

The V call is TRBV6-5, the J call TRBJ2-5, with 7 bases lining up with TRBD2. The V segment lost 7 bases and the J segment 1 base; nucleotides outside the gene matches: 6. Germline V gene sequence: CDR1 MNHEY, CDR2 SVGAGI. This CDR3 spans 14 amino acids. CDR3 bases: TGTGCCAGCAAGTCCGGGGGGATCCAAGAGACCCAGTACTTC. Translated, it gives CASKSGGIQETQYF.